What follows are 31 T cell receptor beta chains derived from one specimen sequenced in a study of blood T cells in healthy people across ages. The authors ran a second PCR of about 6 to 11 cycles using a sample-barcoded 5' primer and a J-beta primer mix. One entry per CDR3 protein, called by TCRdb with MiXCR from the 5' RACE reads. The sample yields 630,000 or so distinct CDR3 sequences, about 34% seen once. The sample taken for sequencing was blood. Receptor source: an elderly woman in good health.

This clonotype was found many times. V gene TRBV19 combines with J gene TRBJ2-7, with TRBD1 identical over 9 bases. The J segment lost 4 bases and the V segment lost 4 bases, leaving 8 bases of the junction unmatched. This CDR3 spans 15 amino acids. Germline values: CDR1 LNHDA, CDR2 SQIVND (reference sequence). The DNA for the CDR3 is TGTGCCAGTAGTACCAGACAGGGGGATAGGTACGAGCAGTACTTC. Translation: CASSTRQGDRYEQYF.

V and J are TRBV5-6 and TRBJ1-1; D unclear. Trimming stripped 5 bases from V and 0 bases from J, with 11 bases between. The CDR3 is made up of 14 amino acids. Germline assignment: CDR1 SGHDT and CDR2 YYEEEE. The CDR3 spells CASSRARLNTEAFF. The CDR3 DNA reads TGTGCCAGCAGTCGGGCCAGATTGAACACTGAAGCTTTCTTT.

This chain connects TRBV2 to TRBJ1-1; no clear D gene. CDR1 SNHLY and CDR2 FYNNEI come from the germline V gene. Trimming removed 6 bases from V and 0 bases from J, with 8 bases in between. This CDR3 comprises 13 residues. The CDR3 nucleotides read TGTGCCAGCAGGCCTAACATGAACACTGAAGCTTTCTTT. The encoded protein is CASRPNMNTEAFF.

The rearrangement links TRBV20-1 to TRBJ2-5; D is possibly TRBD2 (6 bases). The last part of the DNA fits TRBJ2-7 better; the J call may be wrong. CDR1 and CDR2 from the germline V gene are DFQATT and SNEGSKA (reference sequence). The CDR3 totals 15 residues. The CDR3 sequence: CSARDRPGREVEQYF. DNA for the CDR3: TGCAGTGCTAGAGATCGCCCAGGCAGGGAGGTCGAGCAGTACTTC.

This chain uses TRBV7-2 with TRBJ1-2, with D unclear. The germline CDR1 and CDR2 sequences are SGHTA and FQGNSA. V was trimmed by 1 base and J by 8 bases, leaving 14 bases between them. The CDR3 runs 14 residues. CDR3 coding DNA: TGTGCCAGCAGCTTAGACCCCGGTGTGGGCGGCTACACCTTC. Encoded protein: CASSLDPGVGGYTF.

This clonotype was found many times. The chain joins TRBV9 to TRBJ1-6; D call uncertain. Deletions cut 4 bases from V and 5 bases from J, with 10 bases between. Germline V gene sequence: CDR1 SGDLS, CDR2 YYNGEE. The CDR3 is made up of 14 amino acids. The CDR3 coding sequence is TGTGCCAGCAGCATCCAGCCCCATAATTCACCCCTCCACTTT. It codes for CASSIQPHNSPLHF.

The chain has TRBV28 and TRBJ1-5, with 11 bases matching TRBD1. Unmatched junction bases numbered 3, after V lost 2 bases and J lost 6 bases. The CDR3 spans 15 residues. Germline CDR1 and CDR2: MDHEN and SYDVKM. CDR3 loop: CASSLGTGGPQPQHF. CDR3 nucleotides: TGTGCCAGCAGTTTAGGGACAGGGGGACCTCAGCCCCAGCATTTT.

This clonotype was recorded at least ten times. The chain has TRBV20-1 and TRBJ2-7; a weak D match, TRBD1 (6 bases). Germline lookup yields CDR1 DFQATT and CDR2 SNEGSKA (reference sequence). With 2 bases removed from V and 3 bases from J, the gap between germline ends came to 8 bases. This CDR3 spans 12 amino acids. The CDR3 protein is CSARSDSYEQYF. Here the CDR3 DNA reads TGCAGTGCTAGATCGGACAGCTACGAGCAGTACTTC.

This sequence joins TRBV20-1 and TRBJ1-5; possibly TRBD1 for D (5 bases). The germline V gene has CDR1 DFQATT and CDR2 SNEGSKA (reference sequence). Trimming left V 1 base short and J 6 bases short, with 10 bases between. CDR3 length: 13 amino acids. In nucleotides, the CDR3 is TGCAGTGCTAGAGGGCAGGGCGTTCAGCCCCAGCATTTT. Its translation: CSARGQGVQPQHF.

This clonotype occurred once. This chain joins TRBV4-3 and TRBJ2-5; D is unresolved. The DNA end is more similar to TRBJ2-4, so the J call may be wrong. The CDR3 has 16 residues. Germline CDR1 and CDR2: LGHNA and YSLEER. The CDR3 DNA reads as TGCGCCAGCAGCCAAGTCTTGAGTATCAGCAAAAACATTCAGTACTTC. This encodes CASSQVLSISKNIQYF.

The V gene is TRBV24-1, the J gene TRBJ1-3; D remains unclear. Per germline, CDR1 KGHDR and CDR2 SFDVKD. V was cut by 7 bases and J by 0 bases, with 9 bases left in between. CDR3 length: 14 residues. As DNA, the CDR3 is TGTGCCACCAGAGGAGCGGGCTCTGGAAACACCATATATTTT. Residues: CATRGAGSGNTIYF.

This clonotype was seen ten or more times. The rearrangement joins TRBV6-5 to TRBJ1-1; no clear D. V lost 2 bases, J lost 0 bases, and 7 bases lay in between. This CDR3 region has 14 residues. Germline V gene data show CDR1 as MNHEY and CDR2 as SVGAGI. In DNA, the CDR3 is TGTGCCAGCAGTTACCGGGGTATGAACACTGAAGCTTTCTTT. Protein sequence: CASSYRGMNTEAFF.

There are many counts of this clonotype. The V and J genes are TRBV20-1 and TRBJ2-1; D remains unclear. Germline V CDR1 and CDR2: DFQATT, SNEGSKA (reference sequence). The CDR3 is made up of 12 amino acids. V was shortened by 1 base and J by 6 bases, with 7 bases between the two germline ends. For the CDR3, the DNA is TGCAGTGCTAGAGGTCTGGGCAATGAGCAGTTCTTC. It is translated as CSARGLGNEQFF.

The chain employs TRBV28 and TRBJ2-3, with D possibly matching TRBD1 (6 bases). The CDR3 covers 17 residues. CDR1 and CDR2 from the germline V gene are MDHEN and SYDVKM. Trimming removed 7 bases from V and 0 bases from J, with 20 bases in between. The CDR3 DNA is TGTGCCAGCAAATTTGAAGGACAGATTTTTAGCACAGATACGCAGTATTTT. Residues: CASKFEGQIFSTDTQYF.

This clonotype was seen a single time. V is TRBV9 and J is TRBJ2-1; possibly TRBD2 for D (6 bases). The CDR3 length is 15 residues. Trimming took 1 base from V and 4 from J, leaving 12 bases between them. CDR1 SGDLS and CDR2 YYNGEE come from the germline V gene. CDR3 loop: CASSVQASEYNEQFF. The CDR3 nucleotides read TGTGCCAGCAGCGTACAGGCTAGCGAGTACAATGAGCAGTTCTTC.

This clonotype was counted a few times. The V gene is TRBV7-2, the J gene TRBJ2-1, with D tentatively TRBD2 (5 bases). The DNA end is more similar to TRBJ2-7, so the J call may be wrong. The CDR3 consists of 19 residues. The germline gives CDR1 SGHTA, CDR2 FQGNSA. The CDR3 protein is CASSLDLRVTRNSYNEQYF. CDR3 coding DNA: TGTGCCAGCAGCTTAGATTTGCGGGTGACCCGGAACTCCTACAATGAGCAGTACTTC.

This clonotype was seen a few times. Given a much more abundant clone one base away, this may be a read error. The V gene is TRBV9, the J gene TRBJ2-7; the match to TRBD2 covers 9 bases. The CDR3 length is 15 residues. The germline V gene has CDR1 SGDLS and CDR2 YYNGEE. The J segment lost 0 bases and the V segment lost 3 bases, leaving 4 bases of the junction unmatched. CDR3 amino acids: CASSATAGGSYEQYF. CDR3 bases: TGTGCCAGCAGCGCAACAGCGGGGGGCTCCTACGAGCAGTACTTC.

Note on this clonotype: Its ends do not fully match the called genes, so a read error is possible. The chain is built from TRBV7-2 and TRBJ2-2; TRBD2 matches at 9 bases. Germline values: CDR1 SGHTA, CDR2 FQGNSA. This CDR3 contains 15 residues. The CDR3 loop reads CASRVAGANAGELFF. The CDR3 nucleotides read TGTGCCAGCAGGGTAGCGGGGGCGAACGCCGGGGAGCTGTTTTTT. Based on the CDR3 plus reference TRBV7-2 and TRBJ2-2, the full variable domain is GAGVSQSPSNKVTEKGKDVELRCDPISGHTALYWYRQSLGQGLEFLIYFQGNSAPDKSGLPSDRFSAERTGGSVSTLTIQRTQQEDSAVYLCASRVAGANAGELFFGEGSRLTVL.

This clonotype has at least ten counts. The J gene is TRBJ1-2, the V gene TRBV4-2; D unresolved. The CDR3 length is 15 residues. The germline CDR1 and CDR2 sequences are LGHNA and YNFKEQ. The ends were cut back, 0 bases at V and 1 base at J, with 9 bases in the middle. As DNA, the CDR3 is TGTGCCAGCAGCCAAGACACCAATTTTAACTATGGCTACACCTTC. Amino acids: CASSQDTNFNYGYTF.

This clonotype was detected many times. The chain is built from TRBV7-2 and TRBJ2-7, with 8 bases fitting TRBD1. Germline CDR1 SGHTA, CDR2 FQGNSA. This CDR3 comprises 14 residues. V shed 5 bases, J shed 6 bases, and the junction held 9 bases outside the gene matches. CDR3 in DNA: TGTGCCAGCAGCCCCCGACAGGGGTCAGGCGAGCAGTACTTC. This codes for CASSPRQGSGEQYF.

Details on this clonotype: It may be a read error: a sequence one base away is much more abundant. The V gene is TRBV12-3 or TRBV12-4, the J gene TRBJ1-4; a possible D gene is TRBD1 (5 bases). CDR3 length: 15 amino acids. This CDR3 is CAGSWGLGWGEKLFF. In nucleotides, the CDR3 is TGTGCCGGCAGTTGGGGACTGGGATGGGGTGAAAAACTGTTTTTT.

In this sample, this clonotype turned up many times. V and J are TRBV5-1 and TRBJ1-6; no clear D. CDR3 size: 13 residues. Germline assignment: CDR1 SGHRS and CDR2 YFSETQ. V was clipped by 0 bases and J by 7 bases, with 5 bases between them. The CDR3 DNA reads as TGCGCCAGCAGCTTGGCGGGGAATTCACCCCTCCACTTT. Protein: CASSLAGNSPLHF.

V is TRBV5-1 and J is TRBJ1-1; D is perhaps TRBD1 (5 bases). This CDR3 spans 13 amino acids. Germline CDR1 SGHRS, CDR2 YFSETQ. The V end lost 4 bases, the J end lost 8 bases, and 15 bases lay between the germline ends. The CDR3 spells CASSPEPPGEAFF. For the CDR3, the DNA is TGCGCCAGCAGCCCCGAACCCCCAGGGGAAGCTTTCTTT.

The sample holds many counts of this clonotype. The V gene is TRBV28, the J gene TRBJ2-7; D remains unclear. CDR1 and CDR2 (germline): MDHEN, SYDVKM. This CDR3 is built from 12 residues. V gave up 5 bases and J gave up 6 bases, with 11 bases separating them. The CDR3 here is CASSINTPEQYF. The CDR3 region has the DNA TGTGCCAGCAGTATAAATACCCCCGAGCAGTACTTC.

Comment on this clonotype: This sequence may be a read error, since a much larger clone differs from it by one base. The chain has TRBV9 and TRBJ2-1; TRBD1 aligns across 9 bases. The better agreement between TRBJ2-7 and the DNA end casts doubt on the J call. CDR3 length: 16 residues. Germline V lookup: CDR1 SGDLS, CDR2 YYNGEE. CDR3 region: CASSVGQGGSYNEQYF. In DNA, the CDR3 is TGTGCCAGCAGCGTAGGACAGGGGGGTTCCTACAATGAGCAGTACTTC.

Regarding this clonotype: Sequence at one end of the junction differs from germline and may be a read error. This rearrangement joins TRBV11-2 to TRBJ1-4; the D is unclear. From germline, CDR1 is SGHAT and CDR2 FQNNGV. This CDR3 contains 15 residues. CDR3 loop: CASTWGDSTNEKRFF. Here the CDR3 DNA reads TGTGCCAGCACGTGGGGTGATTCAACTAATGAAAAACGGTTTTTT.

This clonotype has at least ten counts. This chain joins TRBV29-1 and TRBJ2-5; either TRBD1 or TRBD2 may supply D (5 bases each). V was clipped by 6 bases and J by 4 bases, with 15 bases between them. The CDR3 is made up of 13 amino acids. Germline CDR1 reads SQVTM; CDR2 reads ANQGSEA. The CDR3 nucleotides read TGCAGCGTCGGGGCGGCTAGGGGAGAGACCCAGTACTTC. Protein sequence: CSVGAARGETQYF.

The chain carries TRBV4-1 and TRBJ2-5; perhaps D is TRBD1 or TRBD2 (5 bases each). The germline V gene has CDR1 MGHRA and CDR2 YSYEKL. V was cut by 1 base and J by 4 bases, with 10 bases left in between. The CDR3 runs 14 residues. The CDR3 reads CASSQGRGVETQYF. CDR3 nucleotide sequence: TGCGCCAGCAGCCAAGGACGAGGGGTAGAGACCCAGTACTTC.

The genes are TRBV7-2 and TRBJ2-2; no firm D call. There are 13 residues in the CDR3. Germline loops: CDR1 SGHTA, CDR2 FQGNSA. V lost 1 base and J 5 bases, leaving 5 bases between the germline ends. DNA for the CDR3: TGTGCCAGCAGCTTAGTAAGGACCGGGGAGCTGTTTTTT. Its protein product is CASSLVRTGELFF.

Comments on this clonotype: This sequence may be a read error, since a much larger clone differs from it by one base. J is TRBJ2-7 and V is TRBV7-2, with 8 bases identical to TRBD1. The CDR3 is 15 residues long. Germline CDR1 reads SGHTA; CDR2 reads FQGNSA. The CDR3 DNA sequence: TGTGCCAGCAGCGTGACAGGGGACCCTTCCTACGAGCAGTGCTTC. It codes for CASSVTGDPSYEQCF. The whole variable domain, remainder taken from reference TRBV7-2 and TRBJ2-7, is GAGVSQSPSNKVTEKGKDVELRCDPISGHTALYWYRQSLGQGLEFLIYFQGNSAPDKSGLPSDRFSAERTGGSVSTLTIQRTQQEDSAVYLCASSVTGDPSYEQCFGPGTRLTVT.

The V and J genes are TRBV7-2 and TRBJ2-2; no definite D call. Germline V gene lookup returns CDR1 SGHTA and CDR2 FQGNSA. The CDR3 sequence is 15 residues long. V was shortened by 5 bases and J by 4 bases, with 14 bases between the two germline ends. CDR3 sequence reads: CASSPRAVLTGELFF. The CDR3, as DNA: TGTGCCAGCAGCCCCCGTGCGGTTCTCACCGGGGAGCTGTTTTTT.